A selection of T cell receptor beta chains follows, all from one sample in a study of CD8 T cells in ankylosing spondylitis. From the 5' RACE reads, TCRdb called clonotypes with MiXCR, one entry per CDR3 protein. The top ten hold around 19% of the sample, which has more than 600,000 distinct CDR3 sequences, over 15% seen once. Input material: blood, either unsorted or a sorted T cell fraction (not recorded which). These receptors were collected from a male donor with ankylosing spondylitis. The conserved cysteine and the conserved F or W are not part of the CDR3 here. A D gene is named only where the DNA matches it firmly.

CDR3 protein: ASSPDLGLNEKLF
D gene: -
J gene: TRBJ1-4
V gene: TRBV4-1

CDR3 protein: ASNRGGVDEQF
D gene: -
J gene: TRBJ2-1
V gene: TRBV5-1

CDR3 protein: ASSPEGRSYNEQF
D gene: -
J gene: TRBJ2-1
V gene: TRBV28

CDR3 protein: ASTRQGYGYT
D gene: TRBD1
J gene: TRBJ1-2
V gene: TRBV9

CDR3 protein: ASSLGTTNEQF
D gene: -
J gene: TRBJ2-1
V gene: TRBV5-1

CDR3 protein: SVVVPGHHPLYGYT
D gene: -
J gene: TRBJ1-2
V gene: TRBV29-1

CDR3 protein: ASSPFAGSTYEQY
D gene: -
J gene: TRBJ2-7
V gene: TRBV7-2

CDR3 protein: AWSPTRGRQPQH
D gene: -
J gene: TRBJ1-5
V gene: TRBV30

CDR3 protein: ASTQTQGADTQY
D gene: -
J gene: TRBJ2-3
V gene: TRBV12-3/TRBV12-4

CDR3 protein: ASRSSNGNTEAF
D gene: -
J gene: TRBJ1-1
V gene: TRBV6-5

CDR3 protein: ASSLAVRRNTGELF
D gene: -
J gene: TRBJ2-2
V gene: TRBV12-3/TRBV12-4

CDR3 protein: ASSQTGTTNTGELF
D gene: -
J gene: TRBJ2-2
V gene: TRBV7-9

CDR3 protein: ASSSAYTHNEQF
D gene: -
J gene: TRBJ2-1
V gene: TRBV5-1

CDR3 protein: ASSQAPGQAGYEQY
D gene: TRBD1
J gene: TRBJ2-7
V gene: TRBV14

CDR3 protein: AWSVRGPEQY
D gene: -
J gene: TRBJ2-7
V gene: TRBV30

CDR3 protein: ASSRLAGARYNEQF
D gene: -
J gene: TRBJ2-1
V gene: TRBV10-2

CDR3 protein: ASSTQTPLLDNEQF
D gene: -
J gene: TRBJ2-1
V gene: TRBV27

CDR3 protein: ASRSGAQETQY
D gene: -
J gene: TRBJ2-5
V gene: TRBV27

CDR3 protein: ASSQDRTGKNTEAF
D gene: TRBD1
J gene: TRBJ1-1
V gene: TRBV4-1

CDR3 protein: ASSPRVDGRSGNTIY
D gene: -
J gene: TRBJ1-3
V gene: TRBV4-1

CDR3 protein: ASTRVQNTGELF
D gene: -
J gene: TRBJ2-2
V gene: TRBV27

CDR3 protein: AISPPGLANYGYT
D gene: -
J gene: TRBJ1-2
V gene: TRBV10-3